These T cell receptor beta chains were read from a single sample in a study of blood T cell repertoires in COVID-19. The data were produced by immunoSEQ multiplex PCR, yet TCRdb's version contains in-frame clones alone and is incomplete. Of around 30,000 clones in the sample, 89% were seen once. Sequenced input: peripheral blood. The receptor set was obtained from a human donor in a cohort sampled during active COVID-19. Both conserved end residues are part of each CDR3. Each record gives: D gene, J gene, V gene, CDR3 protein, CDR3 DNA. D genes are given only for firm matches.

.	TRBJ2-6	TRBV24-1	CATSQRQGRGANVLTF	TGTGCCACCAGCCAGCGTCAGGGTAGGGGGGCCAACGTCCTGACTTTC
.	TRBJ2-3	TRBV5-4	CASSSGYQSTDTQYF	TGTGCCAGCAGCTCAGGCTACCAGAGCACAGATACGCAGTATTTT
TRBD2	TRBJ2-3	TRBV7-3	CASSSLAGATDTQYF	TGTGCCAGCAGCTCGCTAGCGGGGGCCACAGATACGCAGTATTTT
TRBD1	TRBJ1-1	TRBV27	CASSWTGGYTEAFF	TGTGCCAGCAGTTGGACAGGAGGGTACACTGAAGCTTTCTTT
TRBD2	TRBJ2-2	TRBV27	CASSLDAGGPIGELFF	TGTGCCAGCAGTTTGGATGCGGGGGGGCCAATCGGGGAGCTGTTTTTT
.	TRBJ1-4	TRBV11-2	CASSLRTGGEKLFF	TGTGCCAGCAGCTTACGCACTGGGGGGGAAAAACTGTTTTTT
.	TRBJ2-3	TRBV7-9	CASRGLTDTQYF	TGTGCCAGCAGGGGGCTCACAGATACGCAGTATTTT
TRBD1	TRBJ1-1	TRBV20-1	CSASRRGANTEAFF	TGCAGTGCTAGTCGCAGGGGGGCAAACACTGAAGCTTTCTTT
.	TRBJ1-2	TRBV5-4	CASSSVGGNYGYTF	TGTGCCAGCAGCTCCGTGGGGGGTAACTATGGCTACACCTTC
TRBD2	TRBJ2-1	TRBV19	CASSPRGLAGGHHEQFF	TGTGCCAGTAGTCCCCGGGGACTAGCGGGGGGGCACCATGAGCAGTTCTTC
TRBD1	TRBJ2-2	TRBV19	CASSMFGDRAYTGELFF	TGTGCCAGTAGTATGTTTGGGGACAGGGCGTACACCGGGGAGCTGTTTTTT